Below are 17 T cell receptor beta chains sequenced from a single sample in a study of cytomegalovirus exposure and HLA in healthy donors. Both 60 Vbeta primers and 13 Jbeta primers went into the PCR. Libraries were prepared by immunoSEQ multiplex PCR; TCRdb keeps only in-frame clonotypes and omits some of them. The repertoire holds around 100,000 clones, roughly 86% seen once, with approximately 5.6% in the top ten. Sequenced material: PBMCs. All receptors come from a woman between 18 and 29 years old in good health and CMV-seropositive.

The chain uses TRBV6-4 and TRBJ2-3; D not resolved. In germline, CDR1 is MRHNA, CDR2 SNTAGT. Trimming removed 3 bases at V and 0 bases at J, with 10 bases between. CDR3 length: 15 amino acids. The CDR3 sequence: CASSEAADSTDTQYF. Here the CDR3 DNA reads TGTGCCAGCAGTGAGGCGGCGGATAGCACAGATACGCAGTATTTT.

This chain joins TRBV29-1 and TRBJ2-1, with D perhaps TRBD1 (6 bases). The V gene's germline CDR1 is SQVTM and CDR2 ANQGSEA. Trimming removed 5 bases at V and 5 bases at J, with 13 bases between. CDR3 length: 13 residues. The CDR3 nucleotides read TGCAGCGTTCCCCGACAGGTTGACAATGAGCAGTTCTTC. As protein: CSVPRQVDNEQFF.

The V and J genes are TRBV5-1 and TRBJ2-2, with TRBD2 as a possible D gene (6 bases). The CDR3 loop spans 14 amino acids. CDR1 and CDR2 (germline): SGHRS, YFSETQ. V gave up 6 bases and J gave up 6 bases, with 15 bases separating them. In nucleotides, the CDR3 is TGCGCCAGCACCGGGACTCTACAGTCCGGGGAGCTGTTTTTT. It specifies CASTGTLQSGELFF.

This clone showed up just once. The rearrangement uses TRBV20-1 and TRBJ2-5, with a weak D call TRBD2 (6 bases). The CDR3 length is 10 residues. V shed 5 bases and J shed 7 bases, with 8 bases lying between them. The V gene's germline CDR1 is DFQATT and CDR2 SNEGSKA (reference sequence). DNA for the CDR3: TGCAGTGCTCTCGGGGGGACCCAGTACTTC. Protein: CSALGGTQYF.

V gene TRBV27 combines with J gene TRBJ2-2, with D possibly matching TRBD2 (5 bases). V was pared by 0 bases and J by 6 bases, with 11 bases between. CDR3 length: 15 amino acids. Germline values: CDR1 MNHEY, CDR2 SMNVEV (reference sequence). The CDR3 sequence: CASSLSTSFPGELFF. CDR3 sequence (DNA): TGTGCCAGCAGTTTATCTACTAGTTTTCCCGGGGAGCTGTTTTTT.

This sequence joins TRBV9 and TRBJ2-1, with TRBD1 matching over 7 bases. V gave up 3 bases and J gave up 4 bases; unmatched junction bases: 4. From germline, CDR1 is SGDLS and CDR2 YYNGEE. The CDR3 consists of 14 residues. The CDR3 sequence: CASSARQGYNEQFF. CDR3 nucleotides: TGTGCCAGCAGCGCCAGACAGGGTTACAATGAGCAGTTCTTC.

This rearrangement joins TRBV4-1 to TRBJ2-1, with D possibly TRBD1 on 6 matching bases. Trimming removed 4 bases from V and 3 bases from J, with 16 bases in between. The CDR3 consists of 16 residues. Germline V gene lookup returns CDR1 MGHRA and CDR2 YSYEKL. The DNA for the CDR3 is TGCGCCAGCAGCCCCTACCGCCCGGGACACTACAATGAGCAGTTCTTC. This gives the protein CASSPYRPGHYNEQFF.

This chain uses TRBV4-2 with TRBJ1-2, with a possible D match to TRBD1 (6 bases). V lost 0 bases and J 4 bases, leaving 21 bases between the germline ends. The CDR3 is 18 residues long. The germline CDR1 and CDR2 sequences are LGHNA and YNFKEQ. CDR3: CASSQDIGQRQSFYGYTF. In DNA, the CDR3 is TGTGCCAGCAGCCAAGATATAGGACAGCGGCAATCCTTCTATGGCTACACCTTC.

The gene calls are TRBV4-1 and TRBJ2-7; no clear D. Trimming shortened V by 0 bases and J by 3 bases, and 15 bases separated the two germline ends. The CDR3 extends over 16 amino acids. The germline gives CDR1 MGHRA, CDR2 YSYEKL. The CDR3 sequence is CASSQEVAEKFYEQYF. CDR3 in DNA: TGCGCCAGCAGCCAAGAGGTGGCGGAGAAGTTCTACGAGCAGTACTTC.

The rearrangement joins TRBV4-1 to TRBJ2-7, with TRBD1 as a possible D gene (5 bases). The CDR3 runs to 15 residues. Germline loops: CDR1 MGHRA, CDR2 YSYEKL. V lost 1 base to trimming and J lost 4 bases, with 14 bases between them. CDR3: CASSQVETVVYEQYF. CDR3 DNA: TGCGCCAGCAGCCAAGTCGAGACAGTCGTTTACGAGCAGTACTTC.

This chain connects TRBV25-1 to TRBJ2-5; TRBD1 agrees at 8 bases. The DNA end favors TRBJ2-7, so the J call may be wrong. The CDR3 sequence is 15 residues long. Germline CDR1 MGHDK, CDR2 SYGVNS. CDR3 sequence reads: CASSEYGTGAYEQYF. CDR3 coding DNA: TGTGCCAGCAGTGAATACGGGACAGGCGCGTACGAGCAGTACTTC.

This chain links TRBV13 with TRBJ2-3; D perhaps matches TRBD2 (5 bases). The CDR3 is 18 amino acids. Germline assignment: CDR1 PRHDT and CDR2 FYEKMQ (reference sequence). V was cut by 5 bases and J by 4 bases, with 25 bases left in between. The CDR3 sequence is CASSLPGGARRRSDTQYF. Written as DNA, the CDR3 is TGTGCCAGCAGCCTCCCAGGAGGAGCGAGAAGAAGATCAGATACGCAGTATTTT.

V gene TRBV2 combines with J gene TRBJ1-5, with TRBD1 matching 7 bases. Germline loops: CDR1 SNHLY, CDR2 FYNNEI. The CDR3 consists of 14 residues. The J segment lost 2 bases and the V segment lost 9 bases, leaving 7 bases of the junction unmatched. The CDR3 DNA is TGTGCCAGTGCCTACAGGGGAGGCAATCAGCCCCAGCATTTT. Encoded protein: CASAYRGGNQPQHF. Combining the CDR3 with reference TRBV2 and TRBJ1-5 gives the whole variable domain EPEVTQTPSHQVTQMGQEVILRCVPISNHLYFYWYRQILGQKVEFLVSFYNNEISEKSEIFDDQFSVERPDGSNFTLKIRSTKLEDSAMYFCASAYRGGNQPQHFGDGTRLSIL.

The chain combines TRBV29-1 with TRBJ1-3; D is possibly TRBD1 (6 bases). The CDR3 length is 13 residues. Trimming pared 5 bases from V and 4 bases from J, leaving 12 bases between. Germline CDR1 reads SQVTM; CDR2 reads ANQGSEA. The DNA for the CDR3 is TGCAGCGTTCGGGCAGGGGCCGGAAACACCATATATTTT. It is translated as CSVRAGAGNTIYF.

The chain carries TRBV18 and TRBJ1-4; 8 nucleotides agree with TRBD1. V lost 3 bases, J lost 7 bases, and 7 bases stayed unmatched. Germline-derived CDR1 and CDR2 are KGHSH and LQKENI. The CDR3 spans 15 residues. CDR3 sequence: CASSPDRGPVEKLFF. The CDR3, as DNA: TGTGCCAGCTCACCCGACAGGGGTCCGGTTGAAAAACTGTTTTTT.

This clone was counted once. This rearrangement joins TRBV6-6 to TRBJ2-1, with 12 bases matching TRBD2. Germline-derived CDR1 and CDR2 are MNHNY and SVGAGI (reference sequence). This CDR3 is 15 amino acids long. With 6 bases clipped from V and 4 bases from J, the junction kept 4 bases outside the gene matches. In nucleotides, the CDR3 is TGTGCCAGCAGATTACTAGCGGGGGGTTACAATGAGCAGTTCTTC. Translated, it gives CASRLLAGGYNEQFF.

The V and J genes are TRBV11-2 and TRBJ1-5; D is undetermined. CDR1 is SGHAT, CDR2 FQNNGV, per germline. V lost 0 bases and J lost 4, with 10 bases in between. This CDR3 has 15 residues. CDR3 bases: TGTGCCAGCAGCTTAGAGGGCAACCCAAATCAGCCCCAGCATTTT. Translation gives CASSLEGNPNQPQHF.